This T cell receptor beta chain was documented in a study of blood T cells in healthy people across ages. This clonotype was observed a few times. Its specificity is unknown. Whole-study results and caveats: Among long-lived donors, naive CD4+ cells were more numerous and diversity higher than in aged donors.

Extractions gave at least 6 micrograms of total RNA per sample. The use of a sample-barcoded 5' primer and a J-beta primer mix characterized a second PCR of roughly 6 to 11 cycles. Template switching added a 12-random-nucleotide identifier to every cDNA molecule. Every sample returned 2.5 million or more CDR3-containing paired-end reads. MiXCR, applied by TCRdb to the 5' RACE reads, yields one record per CDR3 protein. The table lists 1.2 million to 1.5 million distinct CDR3 sequences, approximately 40% of them singletons. The sample comprised blood. The receptor was isolated from a woman under 30 in good health.

In DNA, the CDR3 is TGCAGCGGCCAAGACAGGGCGGATCCCTACAATGAGCAGTTCTTC. Its translation is CSGQDRADPYNEQFF. J is TRBJ2-1 and V is TRBV29-1, with 7 bases lining up with TRBD1. J lost 2 bases, V lost 7 bases, and 11 bases had no gene match. Germline loops: CDR1 SQVTM, CDR2 ANQGSEA. CDR3 length: 15 residues.